This T cell receptor beta chain was captured by sequencing in a study of graft-versus-host responses after intestinal transplantation. Study-level points and caveats: Recipient marrow showed GvH clones, some seen first in ileum or blood.

This CDR3 contains 14 residues. The junction had 11 bases not matched to a gene; V was cut back by 6 bases and J by 9 bases. Germline CDR1 reads SGHAT; CDR2 reads FQNNGV. With respect to this clone: Its specificity is not known.

TCRdb's table, derived via immunoSEQ multiplex PCR, lists solely in-frame clones and lacks some. The top ten clones hold roughly 0.3% of a sample with approximately 90,000 clones, around 90% of them seen once. Source: unstimulated CD4+ T cells sorted from spleen or lymph node cells, taken before transplant. This receptor was taken from a human donor who was the organ donor for an intestinal transplant. The V and J genes are TRBV11-2 and TRBJ2-1, with 7 nucleotides matching TRBD1. This chain's CDR3 is CASRADREPVEQFF. The CDR3 nucleotides are TGTGCCAGCAGGGCCGACAGGGAGCCGGTTGAGCAGTTCTTC.